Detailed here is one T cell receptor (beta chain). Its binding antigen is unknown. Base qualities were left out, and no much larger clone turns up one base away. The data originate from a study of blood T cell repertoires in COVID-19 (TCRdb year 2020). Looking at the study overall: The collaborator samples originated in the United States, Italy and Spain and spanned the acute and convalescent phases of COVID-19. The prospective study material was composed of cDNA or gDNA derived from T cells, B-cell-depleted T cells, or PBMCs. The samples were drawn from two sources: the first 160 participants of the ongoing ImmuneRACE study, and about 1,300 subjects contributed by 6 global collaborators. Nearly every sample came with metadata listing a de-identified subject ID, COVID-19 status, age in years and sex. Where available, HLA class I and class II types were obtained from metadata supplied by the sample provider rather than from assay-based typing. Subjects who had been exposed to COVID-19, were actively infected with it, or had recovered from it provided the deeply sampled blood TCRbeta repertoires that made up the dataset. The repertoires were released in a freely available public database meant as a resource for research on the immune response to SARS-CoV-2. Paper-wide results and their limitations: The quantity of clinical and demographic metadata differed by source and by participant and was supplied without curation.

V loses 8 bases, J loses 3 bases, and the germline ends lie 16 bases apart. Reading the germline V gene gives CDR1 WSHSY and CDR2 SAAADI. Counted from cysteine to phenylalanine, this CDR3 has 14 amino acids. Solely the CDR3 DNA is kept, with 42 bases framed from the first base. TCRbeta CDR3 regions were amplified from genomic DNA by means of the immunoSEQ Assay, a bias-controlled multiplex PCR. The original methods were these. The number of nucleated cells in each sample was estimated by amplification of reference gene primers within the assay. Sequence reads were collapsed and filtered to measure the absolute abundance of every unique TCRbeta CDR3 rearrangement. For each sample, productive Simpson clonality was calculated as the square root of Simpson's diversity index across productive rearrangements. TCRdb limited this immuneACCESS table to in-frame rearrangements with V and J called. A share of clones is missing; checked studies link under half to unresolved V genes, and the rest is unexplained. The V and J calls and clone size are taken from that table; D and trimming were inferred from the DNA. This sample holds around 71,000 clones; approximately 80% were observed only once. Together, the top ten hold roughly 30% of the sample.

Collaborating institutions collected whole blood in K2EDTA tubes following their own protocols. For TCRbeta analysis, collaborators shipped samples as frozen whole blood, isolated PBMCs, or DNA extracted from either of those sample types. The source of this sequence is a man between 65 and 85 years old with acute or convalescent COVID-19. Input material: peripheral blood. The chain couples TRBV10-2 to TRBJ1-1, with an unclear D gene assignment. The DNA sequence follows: TGCGCCAGCGTCTCAACGGGGTTGGACACTGAAGCTTTCTTT. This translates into CASVSTGLDTEAFF.